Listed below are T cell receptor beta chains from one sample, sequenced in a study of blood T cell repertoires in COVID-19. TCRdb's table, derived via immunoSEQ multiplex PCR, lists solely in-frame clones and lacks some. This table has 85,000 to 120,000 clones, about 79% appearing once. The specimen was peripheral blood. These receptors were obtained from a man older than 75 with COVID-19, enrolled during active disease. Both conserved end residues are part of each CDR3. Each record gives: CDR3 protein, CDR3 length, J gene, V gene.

CDR3 protein: CASSSSTGAGEQYF; CDR3 length: 14; J gene: TRBJ2-7; V gene: TRBV7-2
CDR3 protein: CATSDLGQATSTDTQYF; CDR3 length: 17; J gene: TRBJ2-3; V gene: TRBV24-1
CDR3 protein: CAISDSTGGNQPQHF; CDR3 length: 15; J gene: TRBJ1-5; V gene: TRBV10-3
CDR3 protein: CASSPSGNLWGTQYF; CDR3 length: 15; J gene: TRBJ2-5; V gene: TRBV9
CDR3 protein: CASSPLKAAQETQYF; CDR3 length: 15; J gene: TRBJ2-5; V gene: TRBV19
CDR3 protein: CASSFYGSGETQYF; CDR3 length: 14; J gene: TRBJ2-5; V gene: TRBV5-1
CDR3 protein: CASSQVAGNEQFF; CDR3 length: 13; J gene: TRBJ2-1; V gene: TRBV4-3
CDR3 protein: CASSPTGTGGEKLFF; CDR3 length: 15; J gene: TRBJ1-4; V gene: TRBV6-5
CDR3 protein: CSVGSSLISYEQYF; CDR3 length: 14; J gene: TRBJ2-7; V gene: TRBV29-1
CDR3 protein: CASSRDSNAEAFF; CDR3 length: 13; J gene: TRBJ1-1; V gene: TRBV10-1
CDR3 protein: CASSEMTGGQPQHF; CDR3 length: 14; J gene: TRBJ1-5; V gene: TRBV2
CDR3 protein: CASSPGQFNSPLHF; CDR3 length: 14; J gene: TRBJ1-6; V gene: TRBV27
CDR3 protein: CASHVAGAEQFF; CDR3 length: 12; J gene: TRBJ2-1; V gene: TRBV28
CDR3 protein: CASSSRTSLGETQYF; CDR3 length: 15; J gene: TRBJ2-5; V gene: TRBV9
CDR3 protein: CAIRSQGDQPQHF; CDR3 length: 13; J gene: TRBJ1-5; V gene: TRBV10-3
CDR3 protein: CATSDPGQGTNEQFF; CDR3 length: 15; J gene: TRBJ2-1; V gene: TRBV24-1
CDR3 protein: CASRWTGADGYTF; CDR3 length: 13; J gene: TRBJ1-2; V gene: TRBV2
CDR3 protein: CASSQVGSGSSDTQYF; CDR3 length: 16; J gene: TRBJ2-3; V gene: TRBV4-2
CDR3 protein: CASSSGQGATYEQYF; CDR3 length: 15; J gene: TRBJ2-7; V gene: TRBV11-2
CDR3 protein: CASSLDGSPNYGYTF; CDR3 length: 15; J gene: TRBJ1-2; V gene: TRBV5-1
CDR3 protein: CSARGLYEQYF; CDR3 length: 11; J gene: TRBJ2-7; V gene: TRBV20-1
CDR3 protein: CASSRVATGGEKLFF; CDR3 length: 15; J gene: TRBJ1-4; V gene: TRBV7-9
CDR3 protein: CSVEPRGLDTGELFF; CDR3 length: 15; J gene: TRBJ2-2; V gene: TRBV29-1